Given below is one T cell receptor (beta chain) in context. The CDR3 covers 13 residues. The germline gives CDR1 MGHDK, CDR2 SYGVNS. V was pared by 6 bases and J by 7 bases, with 13 bases between. This sample is part of a study of blood T cell repertoires in COVID-19. Study in general: Sites across the United States, Italy and Spain contributed samples from acute and convalescent COVID-19.

Per the study methods: Amplifying reference gene primers gave estimates of nucleated cell counts. This table comes from immunoSEQ multiplex PCR, and its TCRdb copy is limited to in-frame clones, with some not included. V and J calls and clone size are those listed in that table; D and trimming were worked out from the DNA. The sample lists around 300,000 clones, 70% to 90% occurring once. V gene TRBV25-1 combines with J gene TRBJ2-1, with TRBD1 as a possible D gene (6 bases). The material sequenced was peripheral blood. This receptor was identified in a woman aged 70-85 years with acute or convalescent COVID-19. CDR3 bases: TGTGCCAGCAGCTTGACAGGAGGAAATGAGCAGTTCTTC. Its protein is CASSLTGGNEQFF.